This TCR beta chain was sequenced during a study of Graves' ophthalmopathy and Graves' hyperthyroidism. Germline V CDR1 and CDR2: SGHRS, YFSETQ. The CDR3 is made up of 16 amino acids. With V trimmed by 4 bases and J by 6 bases, 8 bases remained unmatched. This clonotype has more than one count but fewer than ten. Its antigen is as yet unknown. TCR beta CDR3 amplification used RNA transcripts. An initial RT-PCR round employing HTBI primers preceded a second-round multiplex PCR. In TCRdb, the multiplex PCR reads were re-called with MiXCR into one record per CDR3 protein. This table has 650,000 to 800,000 distinct CDR3 sequences, more than 40% appearing once. Study results and caveats: Clonotypes were expanded in thyroid at above 0.001 frequency, and most also appeared in blood. The study's model predicted ophthalmopathy progression at 70.59% sensitivity and 72% to 75% specificity.

Ophthalmopathy donors were characterized by moderate-to-severe activity, CAS of at least 3, NOSPECS of at least 4, and duration under 3 months. A diagnosis was made from clinical symptoms together with serum thyroxine, TRAb, thyroid ultrasound and orbital computed tomography. The sequence was collected from an adult man with Graves' ophthalmopathy. The genes are TRBV5-1 and TRBJ2-5, with 14 bases lining up with TRBD2. Sequencing was done on a sample of peripheral blood. The CDR3 reads CASSEGTSGGGKTQYF. The CDR3 bases are TGCGCCAGCAGCGAGGGGACTAGCGGGGGCGGGAAGACCCAGTACTTC. Using reference TRBV5-1 and TRBJ2-5 for the parts outside the CDR3, the full variable domain is KAGVTQTPRYLIKTRGQQVTLSCSPISGHRSVSWYQQTPGQGLQFLFEYFSETQRNKGNFPGRFSGRQFSNSRSEMNVSTLELGDSALYLCASSEGTSGGGKTQYFGPGTRLLVL.